This T cell receptor beta chain emerged from a study of blood T cell repertoires in COVID-19. For the study at large: T cells, B-cell-depleted T cells, or PBMCs supplied cDNA or gDNA.

All enrollees were about 18 to 90 years old and from 24 US areas. Researchers sorted participants into cohorts using their self-reported clinical history. The germline gives CDR1 SGHRS, CDR2 YFSETQ. With 4 bases removed from V and 5 bases from J, the gap between germline ends came to 15 bases. There are 14 residues in the CDR3. In its sample, this clone was seen a few times. Source study methods: By means of reference gene primer amplification, nucleated cell counts were estimated. TCRdb's table, derived via immunoSEQ multiplex PCR, lists solely in-frame clones and lacks some. That table furnishes V, J and clone size, whereas the DNA furnished D and trimming. This repertoire shows fewer than 350,000 clones, approximately 86% found once; its top ten account for approximately 4.4%.

This clonotype originated in a woman in her thirties or forties with acute COVID-19. V is TRBV5-1 and J is TRBJ1-2; the D gene is possibly TRBD1 (6 bases). Input material: PBMCs or T cells enriched from blood (not recorded which). Here the CDR3 reads CASSTLQGKYGYTF. The CDR3, as DNA: TGCGCCAGCAGCACGCTACAGGGAAAGTATGGCTACACCTTC.